These 27 T cell receptor beta chains were sequenced from one sample in a study of shared clonotypes between healthy human individuals. Using immunoSEQ multiplex PCR, the repertoire was profiled, and TCRdb retains in-frame clones only, with some absent. The sample has a few million clones, 85% to 95% seen once. Sequences were obtained from naive CD4+ T cells sorted from blood. Stated subset: CD45RA+ positively selected. The receptors stem from a man between 18 and 29 years old in good health.

The V call is TRBV10-1, the J call TRBJ2-5; 8 nucleotides align to TRBD2. Germline V CDR1 and CDR2: WNHNN, SYGVQD (reference sequence). The CDR3 loop spans 12 amino acids. V was clipped by 5 bases and J by 5 bases; unmatched bases: 1. This chain's CDR3 is CASSSGSETQYF. The CDR3 DNA sequence: TGCGCCAGCAGTAGCGGGAGTGAGACCCAGTACTTC.

The J gene is TRBJ2-3, the V gene TRBV5-4, with TRBD2 identical over 14 bases. With 7 bases clipped from V and 7 bases from J, the junction kept 2 bases outside the gene matches. This CDR3 has 13 amino acids. CDR1 is SGHNT and CDR2 is YYREEE in the germline V gene (reference sequence). In DNA, the CDR3 is TGTGCCAGCGGACTAGCGGGAGGAAATACGCAGTATTTT. Translation: CASGLAGGNTQYF.

The chain couples TRBV4-1 to TRBJ1-6, with D maybe TRBD1 (5 bases). The CDR3 consists of 18 residues. Germline CDR1 is MGHRA and CDR2 is YSYEKL. V lost 1 base, J lost 2 bases, and 15 bases lay in between. The CDR3 nucleotides read TGCGCCAGCAGCCAAGTCGGGGACCACCGAGCCTATAATTCACCCCTCCACTTT. Translation gives CASSQVGDHRAYNSPLHF.

V gene TRBV19 combines with J gene TRBJ1-2, with D maybe TRBD1 (5 bases). CDR1 LNHDA and CDR2 SQIVND come from the germline V gene (reference sequence). The CDR3 loop spans 17 amino acids. Between the trimmed V and J ends, which lost 0 bases and 1 base, there was a span of 15 bases. The CDR3 bases are TGTGCCAGTAGTATAGATCGGTGGGGGAAGAATAACTATGGCTACACCTTC. Translating it yields CASSIDRWGKNNYGYTF. The full variable domain, in which reference TRBV19 and TRBJ1-2 provide the parts outside the CDR3, is DGGITQSPKYLFRKEGQNVTLSCEQNLNHDAMYWYRQDPGQGLRLIYYSQIVNDFQKGDIAEGYSVSREKKESFPLTVTSAQKNPTAFYLCASSIDRWGKNNYGYTFGSGTRLTVV.

The chain employs TRBV5-5 and TRBJ1-1, with 11 bases lining up with TRBD1. CDR1 SGHKS and CDR2 YYEKEE come from the germline V gene (reference sequence). The CDR3 is 17 residues long. The ends lost 3 bases at V and 10 bases at J; junction bases unmatched: 17. CDR3 coding DNA: TGTGCCAGCAGCTCAACGCCGGGACAGGGGGAAACAGGAGGAGCTTTCTTT. Its translation is CASSSTPGQGETGGAFF.

This clone was observed once. The chain uses TRBV7-9 and TRBJ1-5, with 7 bases aligning to TRBD1. The CDR3 consists of 14 residues. In germline, CDR1 is SEHNR, CDR2 FQNEAQ (reference sequence). V gave up 5 bases and J gave up 5 bases; unmatched junction bases: 6. This CDR3 is CASSPQGWDQPQHF. The DNA of the CDR3 is TGTGCCAGCAGCCCACAGGGGTGGGATCAGCCCCAGCATTTT. The entire variable domain, with the rest obtained from reference TRBV7-9 and TRBJ1-5, is as follows: DTGVSQNPRHKITKRGQNVTFRCDPISEHNRLYWYRQTLGQGPEFLTYFQNEAQLEKSRLLSDRFSAERPKGSFSTLEIQRTEQGDSAMYLCASSPQGWDQPQHFGDGTRLSIL.

The chain combines TRBV6-5 with TRBJ1-1; 7 positions agree with TRBD1. V lost 5 bases and J lost 5; bases outside the gene matches: 5. This CDR3 spans 13 amino acids. Germline CDR1 is MNHEY and CDR2 is SVGAGI. The CDR3 region is CASSTGDRTEAFF. Written as DNA, the CDR3 is TGTGCCAGCAGTACAGGGGATCGGACTGAAGCTTTCTTT.

This clone occurred once. V gene TRBV10-3 combines with J gene TRBJ2-1, with 9 bases lining up with TRBD1. This CDR3 has 14 residues. The junction had 7 bases not matched to a gene; V was cut back by 7 bases and J by 6 bases. CDR1 is ENHRY, CDR2 SYGVKD, per germline. The CDR3 bases are TGTGCCATCACCCGGACAGGGGCGTTCAATGAGCAGTTCTTC. It is translated as CAITRTGAFNEQFF.

The chain has TRBV7-8 and TRBJ2-1; D uncertain. Germline loops: CDR1 SGHVS, CDR2 FQNEAQ. The length of the CDR3 is 12 residues. Trimming cost V 1 base and J 9 bases, with 7 bases left between them. The CDR3 sequence is CASSLDVGEQFF. The CDR3 DNA sequence: TGTGCCAGCAGCTTAGATGTTGGTGAGCAGTTCTTC.

A note on this clone: Other DNA sequences in this specimen translate into the identical CDR3. The CDR3 is CASSVASGGYEQYF. The CDR3 DNA reads TGTGCCAGCAGCGTAGCTTCAGGGGGCTACGAGCAGTACTTC. This sequence joins TRBV9 and TRBJ2-7, with 7 bases matching TRBD1. Germline V gene data show CDR1 as SGDLS and CDR2 as YYNGEE. This CDR3 is 14 amino acids long. V was clipped by 0 bases and J by 3 bases; unmatched bases: 3.

The chain joins TRBV6-6 to TRBJ2-2; TRBD2 matches 8 bases. This CDR3 spans 14 amino acids. Germline loops: CDR1 MNHNY, CDR2 SVGAGI (reference sequence). J was trimmed by 6 bases and V by 7 bases; bases with no gene match: 7. The CDR3 loop is CASIDAGGSGELFF. The CDR3 DNA follows: TGTGCCAGCATTGACGCGGGAGGATCCGGGGAGCTGTTTTTT.

Of note for this clone: Other nucleotide sequences from this sample produce the same CDR3. V gene TRBV5-1 combines with J gene TRBJ1-5; TRBD1 matches 7 bases. CDR1 is SGHRS and CDR2 is YFSETQ in the germline V gene. The CDR3 is 14 residues long. V shed 1 base and J 5 bases; nucleotides not matched to a gene: 3. The CDR3 region is CASSLTGVDQPQHF. As DNA, the CDR3 is TGCGCCAGCAGCTTGACAGGGGTGGATCAGCCCCAGCATTTT.

V and J are TRBV28 and TRBJ1-5; 9 nucleotides agree with TRBD1. The CDR3 extends over 17 amino acids. The V gene's germline CDR1 is MDHEN and CDR2 SYDVKM. The V and J ends lost 1 base and 0 bases, in that order; junction bases with no gene match: 4. The CDR3 DNA sequence: TGTGCCAGCAGTTTATCTCGACAGGGGGTTAGCAATCAGCCCCAGCATTTT. It is translated as CASSLSRQGVSNQPQHF.

V and J are TRBV6-1 and TRBJ2-2; either TRBD1 or TRBD2 may supply D (5 bases each). Trimming pared 8 bases from V and 5 bases from J, leaving 12 bases between. Germline V lookup: CDR1 MNHNS, CDR2 SASEGT. The CDR3 runs 13 residues. The CDR3 sequence: CASGGRKTGELFF. CDR3 nucleotide sequence: TGTGCCAGCGGGGGTCGGAAAACCGGGGAGCTGTTTTTT.

This chain links TRBV21-1 with TRBJ1-2; the table's D gene call, TRBD1, was not cross checked with the DNA. TRBV21-1 is annotated as a pseudogene. This CDR3 spans 19 amino acids. The CDR3 is CASSFIPRTGPIFNYGYTF. The CDR3 DNA sequence: TGTGCCAGCAGCTTCATACCCCGGACAGGACCAATATTTAACTATGGCTACACCTTC.

The rearrangement links TRBV11-2 to TRBJ2-5, with 9 bases lining up with TRBD2. The CDR3 spans 15 residues. Germline loops: CDR1 SGHAT, CDR2 FQNNGV. After removal of 7 bases from V and 2 bases from J, the junction contained 8 bases not matched to a gene. CDR3 amino acids: CASNRLAGPQETQYF. The CDR3 nucleotides are TGTGCCAGCAACAGGCTAGCGGGGCCACAAGAGACCCAGTACTTC.

The J gene is TRBJ2-7, the V gene TRBV5-1; D uncertain. Trimming took off 4 bases at V and 3 bases at J, with 8 bases between the two ends. The length of the CDR3 is 12 residues. Germline assignment: CDR1 SGHRS and CDR2 YFSETQ. The CDR3: CASSAPDYEQYF. CDR3 sequence (DNA): TGCGCCAGCAGCGCACCGGACTACGAGCAGTACTTC.

On this clone itself: The same CDR3 can be traced to other DNA sequences in this sample. The chain recombines TRBV5-1 with TRBJ1-2; 8 positions match TRBD1. The CDR3 is 13 amino acids. V lost 4 bases and J lost 7; bases outside the gene matches: 6. Germline V gene lookup returns CDR1 SGHRS and CDR2 YFSETQ. The DNA of the CDR3 is TGCGCCAGCAGCGAAGGACAGGGTGGTGGCTACACCTTC. Its protein is CASSEGQGGGYTF. Using reference TRBV5-1 and TRBJ1-2 for the parts outside the CDR3, the full variable domain is KAGVTQTPRYLIKTRGQQVTLSCSPISGHRSVSWYQQTPGQGLQFLFEYFSETQRNKGNFPGRFSGRQFSNSRSEMNVSTLELGDSALYLCASSEGQGGGYTFGSGTRLTVV.

V usage is TRBV9 and J usage is TRBJ1-6; D ambiguous. CDR1 SGDLS and CDR2 YYNGEE come from the germline V gene. V shed 0 bases and J shed 7 bases, with 11 bases lying between them. This CDR3 is 15 amino acids long. The CDR3 bases are TGTGCCAGCAGCGTAGTGGAGAGTCCAAATTCACCCCTCCACTTT. Residues: CASSVVESPNSPLHF.

This chain uses TRBV25-1 with TRBJ1-1; 7 bases are a match to TRBD1. The junction had 9 bases not matched to a gene; V was cut back by 3 bases and J by 11 bases. Germline V gives CDR1 MGHDK, CDR2 SYGVNS. There are 13 residues in the CDR3. The CDR3 sequence: CASSDTLRGKAFF. The CDR3 region has the DNA TGTGCCAGCAGTGACACTCTCAGGGGGAAGGCTTTCTTT.

J is TRBJ1-2 and V is TRBV20-1, with D uncertain. CDR1 is DFQATT and CDR2 is SNEGSKA in the germline V gene (reference sequence). Trimming shortened V by 1 base and J by 4 bases, and 4 bases separated the two germline ends. This CDR3 has 11 amino acids. The CDR3 protein is CSARVAYGYTF. The CDR3 nucleotides read TGCAGTGCTAGAGTTGCCTATGGCTACACCTTC.

The chain links TRBV10-3 to TRBJ2-7, with D uncertain. The CDR3 loop spans 12 amino acids. V shed 3 bases and J shed 5 bases, with 8 bases lying between them. Per germline, CDR1 ENHRY and CDR2 SYGVKD. CDR3 nucleotide sequence: TGTGCCATCAGTGATAACACAGACGAGCAGTACTTC. Its translation: CAISDNTDEQYF.

The chain links TRBV10-3 to TRBJ1-6, with a tentative D call TRBD1 (6 bases). The CDR3 has 15 amino acids. Between the trimmed V and J ends, which lost 6 bases and 7 bases, there was a span of 16 bases. The V gene's germline CDR1 is ENHRY and CDR2 SYGVKD. CDR3 nucleotides: TGTGCCATCAGGGAACAGGGATGGGGGAATTCACCCCTCCACTTT. Protein product: CAIREQGWGNSPLHF.

The J gene is TRBJ2-2, the V gene TRBV10-3; 7 bases are a match to TRBD2. The V gene end was trimmed by 3 bases and the J gene end by 0 bases; junction bases not matched to a gene: 4. CDR1 ENHRY and CDR2 SYGVKD come from the germline V gene. The CDR3 extends over 16 amino acids. The CDR3 sequence is CAISEAGTTNTGELFF. The CDR3 DNA sequence: TGTGCCATCAGTGAAGCCGGGACTACGAACACCGGGGAGCTGTTTTTT.

The chain carries TRBV7-9 and TRBJ2-1; 10 bases line up with TRBD1. V dropped 5 bases and J dropped 4; count of bases not matched to a gene: 11. This CDR3 has 17 residues. CDR1 is SEHNR, CDR2 FQNEAQ, per germline (reference sequence). In DNA form, the CDR3 reads TGTGCCAGCAGCCCCCCAATCAGACAGGGGGCTTACAATGAGCAGTTCTTC. This gives the protein CASSPPIRQGAYNEQFF. Drawing the rest from reference TRBV7-9 and TRBJ2-1, the complete variable domain is DTGVSQNPRHKITKRGQNVTFRCDPISEHNRLYWYRQTLGQGPEFLTYFQNEAQLEKSRLLSDRFSAERPKGSFSTLEIQRTEQGDSAMYLCASSPPIRQGAYNEQFFGPGTRLTVL.

The rearrangement uses TRBV9 and TRBJ1-4; 7 bases line up with TRBD1. Looked up from germline, CDR1 is SGDLS and CDR2 is YYNGEE. The V gene end was trimmed by 4 bases and the J gene end by 8 bases; junction bases not matched to a gene: 5. This CDR3 comprises 13 residues. In DNA, the CDR3 is TGTGCCAGCAGCCTAGGGACAGAAGAAAAACTGTTTTTT. This codes for CASSLGTEEKLFF.

This chain links TRBV7-3 with TRBJ2-2; D remains ambiguous. The germline gives CDR1 SGHTA, CDR2 FQGTGA. V was trimmed by 6 bases and J by 0 bases, leaving 11 bases between them. The CDR3 totals 15 residues. For the CDR3, the DNA is TGTGCCAGCAGAGGCGCAGGAACGAACACCGGGGAGCTGTTTTTT. Its translation is CASRGAGTNTGELFF.